This T cell receptor beta chain is from a study of T cells after posttransplantation cyclophosphamide. Generated by immunoSEQ multiplex PCR, the TCRdb table keeps only in-frame clones and is missing some. The sample offers over 30,000 clones and no singletons, the top ten holding approximately 1.1%. Germline CDR1 is SGHKS and CDR2 is YYEKEE (reference sequence). This CDR3 has 14 amino acids. Trimming removed 3 bases from V and 0 bases from J, with 9 bases in between. On the day of bone marrow donation, the related graft donor provided peripheral blood. This clone came up many times. Its antigen is unknown. Study-wide results and limits: Skin or GI-infiltrating T cells shared few TRB sequences with blood. Donor-recipient repertoire similarity was low at 1-2 months, rising over year one.

Sequencing input: PBMCs. The V call is TRBV5-5, the J call TRBJ1-1; the D is unclear. The receptor was isolated from a girl aged 10 to 17 in good health, CMV-negative, and a related stem cell transplant donor. The DNA of the CDR3 is TGTGCCAGCAGCTCCTCCCCTGTGAACACTGAAGCTTTCTTT. Amino acid sequence: CASSSSPVNTEAFF.